Sequencing of this T cell receptor (beta chain) was carried out in a study of blood T cell repertoires in COVID-19. Study details: From the United States, Italy and Spain came samples of acute and convalescent COVID-19. In each case, the material was cDNA or gDNA derived from T cells, B-cell-depleted T cells, or PBMCs.

The CDR3 contains 14 residues. Trimming removed 5 bases from V and 0 bases from J; junction bases left unmatched: 3. CDR1 is MNHEY and CDR2 is SVGEGT in the germline V gene. In the original processing: Cell counts per sample came from amplifying reference gene primers. Clones were read by immunoSEQ multiplex PCR, and TCRdb kept only the in-frame ones, dropping some. The DNA was the basis for D and trimming; V, J and clone size are from that table. The sample has 200,000 to 250,000 clones, 85% to 90% seen once. This clonotype was sampled from a man aged 45-65 years with COVID-19, enrolled during active disease. The sequencing sample was made of peripheral blood. The chain has TRBV6-2 or TRBV6-3 and TRBJ2-7, with 8 bases aligning to TRBD2. This CDR3 is CASSLSGTSYEQYF. As DNA, the CDR3 is TGTGCCAGCAGTCTTAGCGGGACCTCCTACGAGCAGTACTTC.